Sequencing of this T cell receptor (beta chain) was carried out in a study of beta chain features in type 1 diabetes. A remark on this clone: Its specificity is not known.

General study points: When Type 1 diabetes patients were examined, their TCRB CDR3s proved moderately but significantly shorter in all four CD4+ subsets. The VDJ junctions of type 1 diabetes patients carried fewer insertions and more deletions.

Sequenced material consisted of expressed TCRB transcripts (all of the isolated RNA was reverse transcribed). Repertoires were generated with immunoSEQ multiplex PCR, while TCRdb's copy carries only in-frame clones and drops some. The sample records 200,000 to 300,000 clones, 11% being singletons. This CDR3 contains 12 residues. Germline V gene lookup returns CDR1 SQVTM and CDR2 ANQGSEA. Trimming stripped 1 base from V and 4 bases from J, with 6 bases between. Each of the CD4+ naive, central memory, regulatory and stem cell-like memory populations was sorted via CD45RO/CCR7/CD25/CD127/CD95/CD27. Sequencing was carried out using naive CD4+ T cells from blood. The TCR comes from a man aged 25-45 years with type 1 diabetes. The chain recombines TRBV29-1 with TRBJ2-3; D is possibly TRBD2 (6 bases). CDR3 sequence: CSVEAGADTQYF. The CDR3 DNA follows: TGCAGCGTTGAAGCGGGGGCAGATACGCAGTATTTT.